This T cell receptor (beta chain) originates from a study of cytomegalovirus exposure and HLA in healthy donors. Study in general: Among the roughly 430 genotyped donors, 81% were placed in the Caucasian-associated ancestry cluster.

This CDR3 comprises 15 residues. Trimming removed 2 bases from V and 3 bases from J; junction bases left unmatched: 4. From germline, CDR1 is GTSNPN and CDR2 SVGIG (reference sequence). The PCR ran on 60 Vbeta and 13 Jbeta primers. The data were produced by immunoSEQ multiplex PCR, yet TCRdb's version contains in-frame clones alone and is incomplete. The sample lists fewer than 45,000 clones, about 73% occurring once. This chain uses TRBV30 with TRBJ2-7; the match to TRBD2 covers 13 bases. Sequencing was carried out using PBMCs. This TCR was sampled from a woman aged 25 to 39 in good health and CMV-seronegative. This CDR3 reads CAWSRTSGGRYEQYF. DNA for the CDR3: TGTGCCTGGAGTAGGACTAGCGGGGGTCGCTACGAGCAGTACTTC.